A single sample is the source of the 28 T cell receptor beta chains below, sequenced in a study of beta chain features in type 1 diabetes. Every bit of the isolated RNA underwent reverse transcription, so sequencing read expressed TCRB transcripts. Sequenced by immunoSEQ multiplex PCR; TCRdb stores in-frame clones only, minus some. This table has a few hundred thousand clones, about 15% appearing once. Their specific antigens are unknown. General observations from the study: Type 1 diabetes patients had TCRB CDR3s that were shorter (moderately but significantly so) in all four CD4+ subsets.

Source material: naive CD4+ T cells from blood. These receptors came from a man under 40 with type 1 diabetes.

This chain connects TRBV2 to TRBJ1-1, with TRBD1 as a possible D gene (5 bases). Germline V gene sequence: CDR1 SNHLY, CDR2 FYNNEI. Trimming cost V 5 bases and J 1 base, with 11 bases left between them. This CDR3 has 14 amino acids. The CDR3 is CASSSDSSNTEAFF. The CDR3 nucleotides read TGTGCCAGCAGTTCCGACAGCTCGAACACTGAAGCTTTCTTT.

The rearrangement uses TRBV7-2 and TRBJ2-5; 9 nucleotides align to TRBD2. Looked up from germline, CDR1 is SGHTA and CDR2 is FQGNSA. V was clipped by 5 bases and J by 1 base; unmatched bases: 8. This CDR3 contains 16 residues. The CDR3 DNA follows: TGTGCCAGCAGCCCTAGACTAGCGGAGTTCCAAGAGACCCAGTACTTC. It codes for CASSPRLAEFQETQYF.

This chain uses TRBV19 with TRBJ2-7; D may be TRBD2 (6 bases). From germline, CDR1 is LNHDA and CDR2 SQIVND (reference sequence). Trimming pared 3 bases from V and 3 bases from J, leaving 12 bases between. The CDR3 is made up of 14 amino acids. The CDR3 nucleotides are TGTGCCAGTAGTATGGGGGGAACAGGCTACGAGCAGTACTTC. Its protein is CASSMGGTGYEQYF.

This clone was counted between two and nine times. The rearrangement links TRBV29-1 to TRBJ2-1; weak D call: TRBD1 (6 bases). V was trimmed by 3 bases and J by 6 bases, leaving 18 bases between them. Per the germline V gene, CDR1 is SQVTM and CDR2 is ANQGSEA. CDR3 size: 15 residues. The CDR3, as DNA: TGCAGCGTTGACGGACAGTGGGGTCCTGCCAATGAGCAGTTCTTC. This translates into CSVDGQWGPANEQFF.

The sample holds a few counts of this clone. V gene TRBV5-5 combines with J gene TRBJ2-1; D remains unclear. The CDR3 spans 13 residues. V was trimmed by 0 bases and J by 6 bases, leaving 7 bases between them. Germline CDR1 and CDR2: SGHKS and YYEKEE (reference sequence). As DNA, the CDR3 is TGTGCCAGCAGCTTGGGTTCCAGCAATGAGCAGTTCTTC. Protein sequence: CASSLGSSNEQFF.

This clone was detected a few times. The genes are TRBV7-6 and TRBJ2-1; possible D gene TRBD1, 6 bases. Germline CDR1 is SGHVS and CDR2 is FNYEAQ. The CDR3 runs 14 residues. Trimming shortened V by 4 bases and J by 12 bases, and 19 bases separated the two germline ends. The CDR3: CASSSRQALRGQFF. CDR3 DNA: TGTGCCAGCAGCTCGCGACAGGCCCTAAGGGGGCAGTTCTTC.

The chain recombines TRBV7-6 with TRBJ2-7; TRBD2 matches 7 bases. The V and J ends lost 5 bases and 3 bases, in that order; junction bases with no gene match: 10. This CDR3 region has 15 residues. The germline V gene has CDR1 SGHVS and CDR2 FNYEAQ. In DNA, the CDR3 is TGTGCCAGCAGCCTAGGCGCCCGGGAGGACTACGAGCAGTACTTC. Its translation is CASSLGAREDYEQYF.

The V call is TRBV5-1, the J call TRBJ2-1; a possible D gene is TRBD2 (6 bases). The CDR3 is 16 amino acids. Trimming removed 4 bases from V and 6 bases from J, with 20 bases in between. Germline assignment: CDR1 SGHRS and CDR2 YFSETQ. The CDR3 loop is CASSPLVGGVSNEQFF. The CDR3 nucleotides read TGCGCCAGCAGCCCCCTGGTGGGAGGTGTGAGCAATGAGCAGTTCTTC.

The rearrangement joins TRBV7-9 to TRBJ1-4; D possibly corresponds to TRBD1 (6 bases). Germline V gene data show CDR1 as SEHNR and CDR2 as FQNEAQ (reference sequence). This CDR3 comprises 15 residues. Trimming took 1 base from V and 8 from J, leaving 14 bases between them. The CDR3 sequence: CASSLVRTVGEKLFF. CDR3 sequence (DNA): TGTGCCAGCAGCTTAGTGCGGACAGTCGGAGAAAAACTGTTTTTT.

This clone occurred a few times. The rearrangement uses TRBV9 and TRBJ2-2; 10 positions agree with TRBD2. Germline V lookup: CDR1 SGDLS, CDR2 YYNGEE. The CDR3 extends over 16 amino acids. The V gene end was trimmed by 2 bases and the J gene end by 7 bases; junction bases not matched to a gene: 8. The CDR3 nucleotides read TGTGCCAGCAGCGTCGGGACTAGCGTTCAGTACGGGGAGCTGTTTTTT. Amino acids: CASSVGTSVQYGELFF.

The rearrangement joins TRBV5-6 to TRBJ1-2; 9 positions match TRBD1. The CDR3 length is 15 residues. The trim removed 3 bases at V and 4 bases at J, leaving 7 bases unmatched. CDR1 and CDR2 (germline): SGHDT, YYEEEE. The CDR3 is CASSSRAGQGYGYTF. CDR3 DNA sequence: TGTGCCAGCAGCTCCCGAGCGGGACAGGGCTATGGCTACACCTTC.

This clone was seen only a few times. The genes are TRBV29-1 and TRBJ2-1, with 7 bases identical to TRBD1. Trimming cost V 8 bases and J 6 bases; bases outside gene matches: 7. The CDR3 consists of 12 residues. Germline V CDR1 and CDR2: SQVTM, ANQGSEA. The CDR3 nucleotides are TGCAGCTTTTGCCGGGACAGCAATGAGCAGTTCTTC. Translating gives CSFCRDSNEQFF.

The sample holds a few counts of this clone. The J gene is TRBJ2-7, the V gene TRBV28; perhaps TRBD1 as D (7 bases). The CDR3 has 14 amino acids. Trimming left V 4 bases short and J 4 bases short, with 14 bases between. Germline V gene data show CDR1 as MDHEN and CDR2 as SYDVKM. CDR3 nucleotide sequence: TGTGCCAGCAGTTCGACTAGGGGGCGATACGAGCAGTACTTC. Protein: CASSSTRGRYEQYF.

The chain joins TRBV18 to TRBJ1-4; unclear D gene. This CDR3 has 12 residues. V lost 3 bases to trimming and J lost 7 bases, with 6 bases between them. Per germline, CDR1 KGHSH and CDR2 LQKENI. The CDR3 region is CASSPEAEKLFF. The CDR3 nucleotides read TGTGCCAGCTCACCGGAGGCTGAAAAACTGTTTTTT.

The CDR3 spells CASNRGPQPQHF. The CDR3 nucleotides are TGTGCCAGCAATAGGGGGCCTCAGCCCCAGCATTTT. This rearrangement joins TRBV6-1 to TRBJ1-5; 7 bases are a match to TRBD1. V was pared by 7 bases and J by 6 bases, with 3 bases of the junction left unmatched. This CDR3 has 12 amino acids. Germline CDR1 and CDR2: MNHNS and SASEGT.

The chain joins TRBV30 to TRBJ1-1, with D possibly matching TRBD1 (5 bases). V shed 4 bases and J shed 10 bases, with 16 bases lying between them. The CDR3 runs to 12 residues. In germline, CDR1 is GTSNPN, CDR2 SVGIG (reference sequence). CDR3 in DNA: TGTGCCTGGAAAGCAAGAGGAGGGGCAGCTTTCTTT. Its translation is CAWKARGGAAFF.

The chain carries TRBV7-2 and TRBJ2-7; no clear D gene. The CDR3 has 13 amino acids. Trimming stripped 4 bases from V and 4 bases from J, with 11 bases between. Germline lookup yields CDR1 SGHTA and CDR2 FQGNSA. CDR3 DNA sequence: TGTGCCAGCAGCTCGGAGCAGCCGTACGAGCAGTACTTC. This translates into CASSSEQPYEQYF.

The rearrangement uses TRBV28 and TRBJ2-1; maybe TRBD2 (5 bases). The ends were cut back, 3 bases at V and 5 bases at J, with 17 bases in the middle. This CDR3 comprises 16 residues. In germline, CDR1 is MDHEN, CDR2 SYDVKM. CDR3 region: CASSFPTNRVDNEQFF. DNA of the CDR3: TGTGCCAGCAGTTTTCCGACTAATAGGGTAGACAATGAGCAGTTCTTC.

This clone appeared a few times. The V gene is TRBV30, the J gene TRBJ2-3, with TRBD2 identical over 12 bases. Unmatched junction bases numbered 3, after V lost 5 bases and J lost 6 bases. In germline, CDR1 is GTSNPN, CDR2 SVGIG (reference sequence). The CDR3 has 13 residues. The CDR3 DNA reads TGTGCCTGGTCTAGCGGGGGGGCCGATACGCAGTATTTT. Its protein is CAWSSGGADTQYF.

This clone has just a few counts. This rearrangement joins TRBV11-2 to TRBJ2-4; 8 positions agree with TRBD2. Trimming removed 4 bases from V and 0 bases from J; junction bases left unmatched: 8. Germline V CDR1 and CDR2: SGHAT, FQNNGV. The CDR3 extends over 17 amino acids. In nucleotides, the CDR3 is TGTGCCAGCAGCTCGGGACTAGGGGTCCTAGCCAAAAACATTCAGTACTTC. Encoded protein: CASSSGLGVLAKNIQYF.

This chain connects TRBV10-3 to TRBJ1-1; D is undetermined. V was pared by 7 bases and J by 2 bases, with 14 bases between. The CDR3 sequence is 14 residues long. CDR1 and CDR2 (germline): ENHRY, SYGVKD. Here the CDR3 DNA reads TGTGCCATCACGGGAGAGGAGTCTAACACTGAAGCTTTCTTT. It encodes CAITGEESNTEAFF.

This chain connects TRBV5-4 to TRBJ2-7, with TRBD2 matching over 13 bases. The V gene end was trimmed by 2 bases and the J gene end by 6 bases; junction bases not matched to a gene: 8. The germline CDR1 and CDR2 sequences are SGHNT and YYREEE (reference sequence). This CDR3 has 16 amino acids. The CDR3 region has the DNA TGTGCCAGCAGCTTCGGGACTAGCGGGAAGTTTGGCGAGCAGTACTTC. Translating it yields CASSFGTSGKFGEQYF. The variable domain in full, with the rest retrieved from reference TRBV5-4 and TRBJ2-7, is ETGVTQSPTHLIKTRGQQVTLRCSSQSGHNTVSWYQQALGQGPQFIFQYYREEENGRGNFPPRFSGLQFPNYSSELNVNALELDDSALYLCASSFGTSGKFGEQYFGPGTRLTVT.

This chain links TRBV7-2 with TRBJ2-1; 7 bases match TRBD2. After removal of 3 bases from V and 6 bases from J, the junction contained 11 bases not matched to a gene. The CDR3 extends over 16 amino acids. Germline V gene data show CDR1 as SGHTA and CDR2 as FQGNSA. For the CDR3, the DNA is TGTGCCAGCAGCTTCCGGGTTCTGGCGGGAGCCAATGAGCAGTTCTTC. Translated, it gives CASSFRVLAGANEQFF.

About this clone itself: In the same sample, other DNA sequences code for this CDR3. The J gene is TRBJ1-1, the V gene TRBV5-1, with D uncertain. The V end lost 2 bases, the J end lost 1 base, and 9 bases lay between the germline ends. CDR1 and CDR2 (germline): SGHRS, YFSETQ. The CDR3 covers 14 residues. In nucleotides, the CDR3 is TGCGCCAGCAGCTTAGGAGGTCCGAACACTGAAGCTTTCTTT. Encoded protein: CASSLGGPNTEAFF.

The rearrangement uses TRBV15 and TRBJ1-4, with D unresolved. Germline-derived CDR1 and CDR2 are LNHNV and YYDKDF (reference sequence). CDR3 length: 17 residues. Trimming took 0 bases from V and 3 from J, leaving 14 bases between them. The CDR3 nucleotides read TGTGCCACCAGCAGAGATCTTTTATCCGGGGCTAATGAAAAACTGTTTTTT. It specifies CATSRDLLSGANEKLFF.

This clone occurred a few times. The chain recombines TRBV5-1 with TRBJ1-1; 10 positions match TRBD1. The V gene's germline CDR1 is SGHRS and CDR2 YFSETQ. CDR3 length: 15 amino acids. Trimming cost V 4 bases and J 1 base; bases outside gene matches: 4. The DNA of the CDR3 is TGCGCCAGCAGCCTGACAGGGGGCCCGAACACTGAAGCTTTCTTT. It is translated as CASSLTGGPNTEAFF.

Only a few counts were recorded for this clone. The V and J genes are TRBV2 and TRBJ1-1; D not certain. This CDR3 contains 14 residues. Per germline, CDR1 SNHLY and CDR2 FYNNEI. The V gene lost 3 bases and the J gene lost 1 base, with 9 bases spanning the gap. The CDR3 spells CASSDLGGNTEAFF. CDR3 nucleotides: TGTGCCAGCAGTGATTTGGGAGGGAACACTGAAGCTTTCTTT. The whole variable domain, filled in from reference TRBV2 and TRBJ1-1, reads EPEVTQTPSHQVTQMGQEVILRCVPISNHLYFYWYRQILGQKVEFLVSFYNNEISEKSEIFDDQFSVERPDGSNFTLKIRSTKLEDSAMYFCASSDLGGNTEAFFGQGTRLTVV.

A few counts support this clone. The chain uses TRBV29-1 and TRBJ2-7; 8 bases agree with TRBD2. CDR3 length equals 13 residues. The germline V gene has CDR1 SQVTM and CDR2 ANQGSEA. The ends lost 7 bases at V and 0 bases at J; junction bases unmatched: 5. The CDR3, as DNA: TGCAGCGCCGTGACTAGCGCCTCCTACGAGCAGTACTTC. Protein: CSAVTSASYEQYF.